This note documents a single T cell receptor beta chain sequence. The germline V and J ends were trimmed by 0 bases and 1 base, with 9 bases remaining between them. The CDR3 extends over 15 amino acids. CDR1 MNHEY and CDR2 SVGAGI come from the germline V gene. This entry is derived from a study of blood T cell repertoires in COVID-19. Study-level information: The analysed material was cDNA or gDNA that came from T cells, B-cell-depleted T cells, or PBMCs.

The method was immunoSEQ multiplex PCR; TCRdb's version includes in-frame clones alone and lacks a portion of them. The table lists tens of thousands of clones, 75% to 85% of them singletons. The V gene is TRBV6-5, the J gene TRBJ2-5; D is uncertain. The sequenced material came from peripheral blood. The TCR was taken from a human donor in a cohort sampled during active COVID-19. CDR3 DNA sequence: TGTGCCAGCAGTTACTCGATCTACAGCCAAGAGACCCAGTACTTC. Residues: CASSYSIYSQETQYF.